This T cell receptor (beta chain) derives from a study of blood T cell repertoires in COVID-19. The CDR3 consists of 16 residues. Looked up from germline, CDR1 is SGDLS and CDR2 is YYNGEE. The ends were cut back, 3 bases at V and 0 bases at J, with 13 bases in the middle. Everyone who took part was roughly 18 to 95 years old, and they came from about two dozen US areas. The data were produced by immunoSEQ multiplex PCR, yet TCRdb's version contains in-frame clones alone and is incomplete. Among 200,000 to 250,000 clones listed, 84% were seen once. This chain links TRBV9 with TRBJ1-3; the D gene is possibly TRBD1 (6 bases). The receptor was isolated from a woman between 35 and 50 years old who had recovered from COVID-19. The sequenced sample consisted of PBMCs or T cells enriched from blood (not recorded which). The CDR3 region is CASSAKQGVSGNTIYF. For the CDR3, the DNA is TGTGCCAGCAGCGCAAAACAGGGAGTCTCTGGAAACACCATATATTTT.